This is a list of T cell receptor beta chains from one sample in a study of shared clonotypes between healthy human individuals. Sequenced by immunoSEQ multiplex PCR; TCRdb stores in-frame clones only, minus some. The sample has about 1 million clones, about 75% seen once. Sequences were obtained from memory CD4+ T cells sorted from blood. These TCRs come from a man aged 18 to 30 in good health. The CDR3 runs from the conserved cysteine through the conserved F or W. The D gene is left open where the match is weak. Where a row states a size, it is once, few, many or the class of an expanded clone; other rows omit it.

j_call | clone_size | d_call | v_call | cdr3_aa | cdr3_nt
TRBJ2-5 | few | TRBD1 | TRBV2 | CASQQGSGETQYF | TGTGCCAGCCAACAGGGGAGTGGGGAGACCCAGTACTTC
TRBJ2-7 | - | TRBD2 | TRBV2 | CASSPRTSGTYEQYF | TGTGCCAGCAGCCCTCGGACTAGCGGCACTTACGAGCAGTACTTC
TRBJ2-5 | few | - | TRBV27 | CASLAHQETQYF | TGTGCCAGTCTAGCGCACCAAGAGACCCAGTACTTC
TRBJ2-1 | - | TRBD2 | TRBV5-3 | CARSRQVSGSCNEQFF | TGTGCCAGAAGCCGGCAGGTCAGCGGGAGTTGTAATGAGCAGTTCTTC
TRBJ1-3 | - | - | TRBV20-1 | CSARDDSSLIF | TGCAGTGCTAGAGATGACAGCAGCCTTATATTT
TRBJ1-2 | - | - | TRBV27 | CASSSYGGRRYGYTF | TGTGCCAGCAGTTCGTACGGGGGGCGACGGTATGGCTACACCTTC
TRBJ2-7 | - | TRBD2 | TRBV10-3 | CAISAGGSYEQYF | TGTGCCATCAGTGCGGGGGGCTCCTACGAGCAGTACTTC
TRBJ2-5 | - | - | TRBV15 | CATSRVQGLPRHF | TGTGCCACCAGCCGGGTCCAGGGACTCCCCAGGCACTTC
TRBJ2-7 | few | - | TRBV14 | CASSHRGVLDEQYF | TGTGCCAGCAGCCATAGGGGCGTGTTGGACGAGCAGTACTTC
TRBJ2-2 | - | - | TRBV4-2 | CASRRGDTGELFF | TGTGCCAGCAGAAGGGGGGACACCGGGGAGCTGTTTTTT
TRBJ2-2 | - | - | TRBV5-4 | CASSLRASTGELFF | TGTGCCAGCAGCCTCAGGGCGTCCACCGGGGAGCTGTTTTTT
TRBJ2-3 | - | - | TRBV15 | CATSSEKANTDTQYF | TGTGCCACCAGCAGCGAGAAAGCAAACACAGATACGCAGTATTTT
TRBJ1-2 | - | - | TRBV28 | CASSLQGRVNYGYTF | TGTGCCAGCAGTTTACAGGGACGCGTAAACTATGGCTACACCTTC
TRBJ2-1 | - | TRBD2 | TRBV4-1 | CASSQDQAGTRYNEQFF | TGCGCCAGCAGCCAAGACCAGGCGGGGACTAGGTACAATGAGCAGTTCTTC
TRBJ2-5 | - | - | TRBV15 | CATSRDNRPGETQYF | TGTGCCACCAGCAGAGATAATCGTCCTGGAGAGACCCAGTACTTC
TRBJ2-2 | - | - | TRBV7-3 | CASSPGFIGTGELFF | TGTGCCAGCAGCCCGGGATTTATTGGGACCGGGGAGCTGTTTTTT
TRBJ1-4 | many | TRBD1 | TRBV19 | CASSIPTGGSEKLFF | TGTGCCAGTAGTATCCCCACAGGGGGTAGTGAAAAACTGTTTTTT
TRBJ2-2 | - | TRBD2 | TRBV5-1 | CASSAREEGTGELFF | TGCGCCAGCAGCGCACGGGAGGAGGGCACCGGGGAGCTGTTTTTT